The rows below give T cell receptor beta chains drawn from one sample of a study of blood T cells in healthy people across ages. A single record per CDR3 protein comes from TCRdb applying MiXCR to the 5' RACE reads. This sample has 700,000 to 850,000 distinct CDR3 sequences; roughly 50% occur once, and the top ten carry roughly 37%. What was sequenced was blood. Receptors originate from an elderly man in good health. Each CDR3 is given with its conserved first and last residue.

>TRBV5-1|TRBJ2-7
CASRPAQGTYEQYF
>TRBV20-1|TRBJ2-7
CSASDRLTPYEQYF
>TRBV10-3|TRBJ1-2
CAITKTGPDYGYTF
>TRBV7-6|TRBJ2-5
CASSLADSGRGETQYF
>TRBV3-1|TRBJ2-3
CASSQDNQARYAYF
>TRBV11-1|TRBJ1-1
CASSPQLFSAEAFF
>TRBV5-1|TRBJ2-1
CASSRGAGLNNEQFF
>TRBV5-1|TRBJ1-5
CASSLEGRANQPQHF
>TRBV21-1|NA
CASSKGAWETQYF
>TRBV20-1|TRBJ2-5
CSASTLGRGETQYF
>TRBV10-3|TRBJ1-5
CAISESGVQPQHF
>TRBV15|TRBJ1-4
CATSRFGQGGGEKLFF
>TRBV9|TRBJ1-2
CASSVVSSPVADYTF
>TRBV12-3/TRBV12-4|TRBJ1-2
CASSFYQGGYTF
>TRBV6-5|NA
CASSYSGLAGTEQYF
>TRBV10-3|TRBJ2-4
CAISEEEAKNIQYF
>TRBV10-2|TRBJ2-7
CASKRTGNFYEQYF